This TCR beta chain was recorded in a study of cytomegalovirus exposure and HLA in healthy donors (dated by TCRdb to 2016 to 2017). Some background on the complete study: According to a later analysis, one platform produced both the roughly 130 validation repertoires and the 550 to 800 repertoires of the first cohort. High-throughput TCR immunosequencing, statistical association of individual TCRs with disease status, and machine learning were combined to predict cytomegalovirus infection status. Besides the first cohort of 550 to 750 subjects, a separate validation cohort made up of roughly 120 different subjects was used. The study aimed to test whether cataloging public T cell receptors could reveal signatures of past pathogen exposure.

Receptor amplification or capture employed the immunoSEQ multiplex PCR assay. The study's own analysis went as follows. A statistical classification framework was built for diagnosing cytomegalovirus status from the catalog of TCR beta chain sequences. Sourced from immuneACCESS, this table was stored by TCRdb with only in-frame sequences that have V and J called. A share of the clones is absent; for the studies checked, an unresolved V gene accounts for under half, and the remainder has no known explanation. V, J and clone size reflect that table, while D and trimming were determined from the DNA. For this sample there are about 95,000 clones; 85% appear just once. 20% of the sample is in the top ten clones. This clone was seen more than once but under ten times. Its antigen target is currently unknown. No base quality values were provided; no much bigger clone lies one nucleotide off. The CDR3 contains 15 residues, cysteine and phenylalanine counted. Of all the DNA, just the CDR3 is kept, 45 bases in frame from base 1. From the germline V gene, CDR1 is KGHSH and CDR2 is LQKENI. From V the trimming removes 2 bases and from J it removes 8 bases, while the gene matches leave 10 bases of the junction unaccounted for.

Study-wide findings and limitations: Most TCR sequences were observed very rarely across donors, whereas some public TCRs were present in many individuals. A later analysis had no HLA typing for the validation cohort, so co-occurrence there was scored across all 120 or so repertoires. Subsequent analysis determined that TCRs grouped into clusters in the first cohort also showed a tendency toward co-occurrence across the 120 or so validation repertoires, and approximately 94% of cluster scores exceeded 0. It was suggested by the authors that the approach could potentially be generalized to other disease states and immunological phenotypes. Three of the identified cytomegalovirus-associated TCR beta chains were confirmed in vitro to be specific for cytomegalovirus antigens. The classifier was reported to diagnose cytomegalovirus status with high specificity and sensitivity in both the original and validation cohorts. The study listed 170 or so TCR beta chains as associated with cytomegalovirus.

Separate from the roughly 700-subject first cohort, the validation cohort of about 110 subjects was the group to which the donors belonged. Sequenced: PBMCs. This receptor chain uses TRBV18 and TRBJ1-2, with 8 bases matching TRBD1. The origin of this receptor is a man younger than 35 in good health and CMV-seropositive. The CDR3 has the sequence CASSPGTGVLAGYTF. The nucleotide sequence is TGTGCCAGCTCACCAGGGACAGGTGTCCTGGCAGGCTACACCTTC.